The T cell receptor (beta chain) under discussion was sequenced for a study of Ad26.COV2.S vaccination and SARS-CoV-2 variants. General study points: Vaccine recipients surpassed placebo recipients in spike-specific TCR breadth.

Regarding this clone: Its antigen is unidentified.

As for treatment: approximately 18 received Ad26.COV2.S at low or high dose, single or two shots; about 5 received placebo; per-sample allocation not given. Specimen acquisition occurred on day 63 following the initial vaccine or placebo injection. The donor was a Boston adult aged 18-55 years. Germline assignment: CDR1 LNHDA and CDR2 SQIVND (reference sequence). The V gene end was trimmed by 5 bases and the J gene end by 5 bases; junction bases not matched to a gene: 7. This CDR3 is 16 amino acids long. Some clones are missing from TCRdb's copy, which holds only in-frame ones; the method was immunoSEQ multiplex PCR. The sample consists of under 250,000 clones, 87% of them appearing once.

The sequence derives from a person aged 18-60 years who received the Ad26.COV2.S COVID-19 vaccine or a placebo. The gene calls are TRBV19 and TRBJ2-2; 11 bases are shared with TRBD2. The sample in question was peripheral blood, obtained in a trial of Ad26.COV2.S vaccine versus placebo. DNA of the CDR3: TGTGCCAGTAGTGGTTCTAGCGGGGGGCGGACCGGGGAGCTGTTTTTT. Protein product: CASSGSSGGRTGELFF.